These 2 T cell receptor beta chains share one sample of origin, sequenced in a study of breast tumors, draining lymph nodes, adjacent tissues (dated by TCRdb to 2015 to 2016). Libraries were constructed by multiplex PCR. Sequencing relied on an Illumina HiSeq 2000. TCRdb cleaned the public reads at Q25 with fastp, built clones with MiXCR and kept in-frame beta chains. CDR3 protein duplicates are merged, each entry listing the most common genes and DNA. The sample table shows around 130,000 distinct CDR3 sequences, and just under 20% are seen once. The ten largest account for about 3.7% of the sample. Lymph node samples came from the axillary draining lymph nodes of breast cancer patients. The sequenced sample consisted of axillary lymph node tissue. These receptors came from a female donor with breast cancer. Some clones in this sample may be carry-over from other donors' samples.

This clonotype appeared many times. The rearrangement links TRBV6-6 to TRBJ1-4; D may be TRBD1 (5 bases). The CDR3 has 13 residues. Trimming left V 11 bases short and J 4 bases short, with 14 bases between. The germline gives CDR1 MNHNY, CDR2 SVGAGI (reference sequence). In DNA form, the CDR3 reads TGTGCCTCCCGGACATGGAGTAATGAAAAACTGTTTTTT. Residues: CASRTWSNEKLFF.

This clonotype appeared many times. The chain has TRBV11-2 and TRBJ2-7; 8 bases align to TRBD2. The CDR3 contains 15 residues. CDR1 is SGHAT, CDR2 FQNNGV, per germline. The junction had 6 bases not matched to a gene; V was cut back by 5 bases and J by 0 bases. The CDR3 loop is CASSRTSQYSYEQYF. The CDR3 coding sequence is TGTGCCAGCAGCCGGACTAGCCAATACTCCTACGAGCAGTACTTC.